The 7 T cell receptor beta chains in this list originate from one sample, sequenced in a study of cytomegalovirus exposure and HLA in healthy donors. PCR amplification relied on 60 Vbeta primers (plus 13 Jbeta primers). Data came from immunoSEQ multiplex PCR; TCRdb stores just in-frame clones and leaves some out. Here the sample table reports 75,000 to 95,000 clones. The sequencing sample was made of PBMCs. The receptors stem from a woman in her sixties or seventies in good health and CMV-seronegative.

This chain uses TRBV25-1 with TRBJ1-3; D gene ambiguous. The germline gives CDR1 MGHDK, CDR2 SYGVNS. CDR3 length: 14 amino acids. Trimming cost V 3 bases and J 0 bases, with 6 bases left between them. The CDR3 is CASSDESSGNTIYF. The CDR3 coding sequence is TGTGCCAGCAGTGATGAGAGCTCTGGAAACACCATATATTTT.

CDR3 DNA sequence: TGTGCCAGCAGTTTATCAGGGGTCGCAGCTAATGAAAAACTGTTTTTT. Its protein product is CASSLSGVAANEKLFF. The chain employs TRBV6-5 and TRBJ1-4; the D gene is possibly TRBD1 (6 bases). Trimming left V 4 bases short and J 3 bases short, with 15 bases between. Germline assignment: CDR1 MNHEY and CDR2 SVGAGI. The CDR3 totals 16 residues.

V usage is TRBV29-1 and J usage is TRBJ2-3, with 14 bases that match TRBD2. Germline trimming cut 6 bases from V and 4 bases from J; bases unmatched to any gene: 3. The V gene's germline CDR1 is SQVTM and CDR2 ANQGSEA. This CDR3 has 14 amino acids. The CDR3 region is CSVGLAGGPDTQYF. CDR3 coding DNA: TGCAGCGTCGGACTAGCGGGAGGCCCAGATACGCAGTATTTT.

This sequence joins TRBV7-9 and TRBJ1-1; a possible D gene is TRBD1 (5 bases). This CDR3 is 19 amino acids long. The ends were cut back, 5 bases at V and 3 bases at J, with 28 bases in the middle. Germline V gene lookup returns CDR1 SEHNR and CDR2 FQNEAQ (reference sequence). Here the CDR3 DNA reads TGTGCCAGCAGCGCAGTGGCCGACAGAAGGGCCCAGGTTGACACTGAAGCTTTCTTT. Its protein product is CASSAVADRRAQVDTEAFF.

Of note for this clone: The same CDR3 also results from other DNA sequences found in this sample. The chain joins TRBV7-2 to TRBJ2-7, with D maybe TRBD1 (6 bases). The CDR3 sequence is 13 residues long. V lost 4 bases to trimming and J lost 4 bases, with 11 bases between them. Per the germline V gene, CDR1 is SGHTA and CDR2 is FQGNSA. The CDR3 sequence is CASSSGTPYEQYF. The CDR3 bases are TGTGCCAGCAGCTCCGGGACACCTTACGAGCAGTACTTC.

The rearrangement links TRBV29-1 to TRBJ2-3, with 9 bases lining up with TRBD1. J lost 0 bases, V lost 7 bases, and 5 bases had no gene match. Germline assignment: CDR1 SQVTM and CDR2 ANQGSEA. The CDR3 consists of 14 residues. CDR3 sequence reads: CSGTGAVSTDTQYF. The CDR3 DNA reads TGCAGCGGGACAGGGGCGGTAAGCACAGATACGCAGTATTTT.

The CDR3, as DNA: TGTGCCAGCAGGTGGAGTTTTGGCTCCAGCTCCTACAATGAGCAGTTCTTC. This gives the protein CASRWSFGSSSYNEQFF. This chain connects TRBV28 to TRBJ2-1; no clear D gene. Germline V CDR1 and CDR2: MDHEN, SYDVKM. V gave up 6 bases and J gave up 0 bases, with 18 bases separating them. This CDR3 is 17 amino acids long.